Listed below are T cell receptor beta chains from one sample, sequenced in a study of regulatory T cells in long-lasting Graves disease. Each CDR3 protein is one row after TCRdb ran MiXCR on the multiplex PCR reads. The sample yields about 450,000 distinct CDR3 sequences, about 14% seen once. The data also belong to a second study, concerning T cells in Graves' hyperthyroidism and ophthalmopathy.

Here the sequenced sample was peripheral blood mononuclear cells (PBMCs), taken at new diagnosis, from a patient treated with antithyroid drugs. These receptors all stem from a woman aged 45-60 years with Graves disease. CDR3s include the opening cysteine and the closing phenylalanine or tryptophan. D genes are given only for firm matches. The size field is filled for only some rows; it gives once, few, many or a size class.

TRBD2	TRBV27	TRBJ2-1	few	TGTGCCAGCAGTTTAGGTACTAGCGGGATTGATGAGCAGTTCTTC	CASSLGTSGIDEQFF
-	TRBV28	TRBJ2-1	many	TGTGCCAGCAGTTTTGCGTACTACAATGAGCAGTTCTTC	CASSFAYYNEQFF
TRBD1	TRBV29-1	TRBJ1-1	many	TGCAGCGTCCCGCCCGGAGGACAGGTAGCCCTGGGGGTGAACACTGAAGCTTTCTTT	CSVPPGGQVALGVNTEAFF
TRBD2	TRBV5-1	TRBJ2-2	-	TGCGCCAGCAGCCTCCGCCTTCTAGCGGGAAACACCGGGGAGCTGTTTTTT	CASSLRLLAGNTGELFF
TRBD2	TRBV7-9	TRBJ2-3	many	TGTGCCAGCAGCCTAGGGACTAAGGATGATACGCAGTATTTT	CASSLGTKDDTQYF
-	TRBV27	TRBJ1-6	many	TGTGCCAGCAGTTTATGGGGAGGTTCACCCCTCCACTTT	CASSLWGGSPLHF
-	TRBV11-2	TRBJ1-6	many	TGTGCCAGCAGCGTGCTCCGGGACACCGATTCACCCCTCCACTTT	CASSVLRDTDSPLHF
-	TRBV11-2	TRBJ2-2	many	TGTGCCAGCACCCTGCAGACAACAAACACCGGGGAGCTGTTTTTT	CASTLQTTNTGELFF
-	TRBV29-1	TRBJ2-3	few	TGCAGCCTAACAGGGAAGGGGGGGGCAGATACGCAGTATTTT	CSLTGKGGADTQYF
TRBD2	TRBV24-1	TRBJ2-1	many	TGTGCCACCAGTGATGATACTAGCGGGGACAATGAGCAGTTCTTC	CATSDDTSGDNEQFF
TRBD2	TRBV19	TRBJ2-7	few	TGTGCCAGTAGTATAGCGGGAGGAGGCTACGAGCAGTACTTC	CASSIAGGGYEQYF